The T cell receptor (beta chain) under discussion was sequenced for a study of shared clonotypes between healthy human individuals. There are 15 residues in the CDR3. Trimming cost V 4 bases and J 0 bases, with 9 bases left between them. The germline V gene has CDR1 MNHNS and CDR2 SASEGT. The deep-level immunoSEQ assay was used. The protocol was immunoSEQ multiplex PCR, while the TCRdb copy is restricted to in-frame clones and leaves out a portion. This sample has 2 million or so clones, with 95% found just once. The sequence derives from a man younger than 35 in good health. The sequenced material came from naive CD4+ T cells sorted from blood. Subset here: CD45RA+ positively selected. The V call is TRBV6-1, the J call TRBJ2-2, with no clear D. The CDR3 loop reads CASSGVAPNTGELFF. CDR3 bases: TGTGCCAGCAGTGGAGTAGCCCCGAACACCGGGGAGCTGTTTTTT.